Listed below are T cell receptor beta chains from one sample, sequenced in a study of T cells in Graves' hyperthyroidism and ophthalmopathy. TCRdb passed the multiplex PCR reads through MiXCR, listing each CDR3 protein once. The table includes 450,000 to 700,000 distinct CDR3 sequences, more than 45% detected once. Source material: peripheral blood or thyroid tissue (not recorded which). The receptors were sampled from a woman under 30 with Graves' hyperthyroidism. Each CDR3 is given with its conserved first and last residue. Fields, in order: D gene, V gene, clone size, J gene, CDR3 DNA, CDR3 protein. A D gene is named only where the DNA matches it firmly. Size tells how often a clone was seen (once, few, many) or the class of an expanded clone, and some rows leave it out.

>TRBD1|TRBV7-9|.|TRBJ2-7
TGTGCCAGCAGCTACTACAGGGGTCTGGACGAGCAGTACTTC
CASSYYRGLDEQYF
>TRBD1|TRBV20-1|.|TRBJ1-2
TGCAGTGCTGTGAGGGACAGAACTAACCATGGCTGCACCTTC
CSAVRDRTNHGCTF
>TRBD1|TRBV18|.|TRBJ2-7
TGTGCCAGCTCACCGGCGGCAGGGGGCCTCTACGAGCAGTACTTC
CASSPAAGGLYEQYF
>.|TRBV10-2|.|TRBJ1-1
TGCGCCAGCAGTGAGGAGCCAGTCATGAAAACTGAAGCTTCCTTT
CASSEEPVMKTEASF
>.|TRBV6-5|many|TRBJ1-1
TGTGCCAGCAGAGAACGGGGGTTCACTGAAGCTTTCTTT
CASRERGFTEAFF
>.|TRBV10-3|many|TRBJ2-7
TGTGCCATCAGGGATCGGCGGGCGAGCTCCTACGAGCAGTACTTC
CAIRDRRASSYEQYF
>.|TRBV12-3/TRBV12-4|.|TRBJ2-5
TGTGCCAGCAGTTCCGCAGGGGGGAGGGAGACCCAGTACTTC
CASSSAGGRETQYF
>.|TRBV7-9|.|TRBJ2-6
TGTGCCAGCAGCCCGAGGGGGGCAGGGGGACACAACGTCCTGACTTTC
CASSPRGAGGHNVLTF
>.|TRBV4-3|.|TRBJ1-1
TGCGCCAGCAGCAGGGGACTGGAAATGAACACTGAAGCTTTCTTT
CASSRGLEMNTEAFF
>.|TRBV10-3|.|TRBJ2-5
TGTGCCACCGCCGGACATTCGTACCAAGAGACCCAGTACTTC
CATAGHSYQETQYF
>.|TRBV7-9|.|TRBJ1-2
TGTGCCAGCAGTCCTCCTTGGGGGGCGCGGGATGGCTACACCTTC
CASSPPWGARDGYTF
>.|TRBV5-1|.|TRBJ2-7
TGCGCCAGCAGCCGAAGGGGGGGAATAAGCTCCTACGAGCAGTACTTC
CASSRRGGISSYEQYF
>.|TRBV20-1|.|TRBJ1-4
TGCAGTGCTAGAGATCCGGGGGATAGAAAACTGTTTTTT
CSARDPGDRKLFF
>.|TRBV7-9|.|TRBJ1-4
TGTGCCAACAGCCAAGAGGGGACACTCCCAACTAATGAAAAACTGTTTTTT
CANSQEGTLPTNEKLFF
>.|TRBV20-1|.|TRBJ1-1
TGCAGTGCCGCGATACGTGGAAATGTGGAAGCTTTCTTT
CSAAIRGNVEAFF
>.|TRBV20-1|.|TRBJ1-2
TGCAGTGCCTTAACAGCAGGGCGGGATGGCTACACCTTC
CSALTAGRDGYTF
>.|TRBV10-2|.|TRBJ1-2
TGCGCCAGCAGTGAGGGGGTGGGGGCCAATGGCTACACCTTC
CASSEGVGANGYTF
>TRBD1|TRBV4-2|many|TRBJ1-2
TGTGCCAGCAGCCAAAGCCCAGGGGGTTCAAGCTATGGCTACACCTTC
CASSQSPGGSSYGYTF
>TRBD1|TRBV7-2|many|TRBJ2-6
TGTGCCAGCAGCTTAGCCAGGGGGAGCTCTGGGGCCAACGTCCTGACTTTC
CASSLARGSSGANVLTF
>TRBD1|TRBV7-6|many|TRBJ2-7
TGTGCCAGCAGCTTCAGGACAGGGCTTGGCGAGCAGTACTTC
CASSFRTGLGEQYF
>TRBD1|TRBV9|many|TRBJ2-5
TGTGCCAGCAGCGTAGGGACAGGGGGCTTGGAGACCCAGTACTTC
CASSVGTGGLETQYF
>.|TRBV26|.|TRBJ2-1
TGTGCCAGCAGTTCCACCGGGACAGGGAATTCCTACAATGAGCAGTTCTTC
CASSSTGTGNSYNEQFF
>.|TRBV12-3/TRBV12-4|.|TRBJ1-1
TGTGCCAGCAGTTTATGGGCATTGAACACTGAAGCTTTCTTT
CASSLWALNTEAFF
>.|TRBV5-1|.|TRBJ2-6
TGCGCCAGCAGCCGTTATTGCACAGGGAGTGGGGCCAACGTCCTGACTTTC
CASSRYCTGSGANVLTF
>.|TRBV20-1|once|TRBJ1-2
TGCAGTGCCAGCAGCCCCGGGGGTCGCGCTAACTATGGCTACACCTTC
CSASSPGGRANYGYTF
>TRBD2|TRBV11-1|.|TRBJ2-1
TGTGCCAGCAGCTGGACTAGCGGGAGGGCCACGAACAATGAGCAGTTCTTC
CASSWTSGRATNNEQFF
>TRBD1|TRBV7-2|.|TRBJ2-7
TGTGCCAGCAGCTACCAGACAGGGAGCTCCTACGAGCAGTACTTC
CASSYQTGSSYEQYF
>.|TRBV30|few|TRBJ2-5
TGTGCCTGGAGTCTCTTGTCTAGGGAGACCCAGTACTTC
CAWSLLSRETQYF
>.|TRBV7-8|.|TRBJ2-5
TGTGCCAGCGCTCTGAGGGGCTCGACAGATACGCAGTACTTC
CASALRGSTDTQYF
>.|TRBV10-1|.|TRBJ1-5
TGCGCCAGCAGTGAGTCTGGTAGATATAGCAATCAGCCCCAGCATTTT
CASSESGRYSNQPQHF
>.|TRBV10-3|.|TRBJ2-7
TGTGCCATCGGGCAGGGATTAGAGCAGTACTTC
CAIGQGLEQYF
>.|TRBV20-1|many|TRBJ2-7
TGCAGTGCTAGAGATAGACTAGTCTCCTACGAGCAGTACTTC
CSARDRLVSYEQYF
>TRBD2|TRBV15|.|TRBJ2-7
TGTGCCACCAGCAGAGTCACTAGCGGGCTACTGGGCGACGAGCAGTACTTC
CATSRVTSGLLGDEQYF
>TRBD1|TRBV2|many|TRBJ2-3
TGTGCCAGAGGACAGGGGTTGACAGATACGCAGTATTTT
CARGQGLTDTQYF
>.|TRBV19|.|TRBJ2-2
TGTGCCGGTAGTACAAAAGGGGCCGGGGAGCTGTTTTTT
CAGSTKGAGELFF
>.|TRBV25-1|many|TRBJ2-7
TGTGCCAGCAGTCTTGGTCGGGGCGGAACCTACGAGCAGTACTTC
CASSLGRGGTYEQYF
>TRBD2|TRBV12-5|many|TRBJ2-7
TGTGCTAGTGGTTTGGAAGGACTAGCCTACGAGCAGTACTTC
CASGLEGLAYEQYF
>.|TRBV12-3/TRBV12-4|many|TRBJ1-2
TGTGCCAGCAGTTTCGACAGTCCCACCTATGGCTACACCTTC
CASSFDSPTYGYTF
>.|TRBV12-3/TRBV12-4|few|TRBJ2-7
TGTGCCAGCAGTGTTGGACTTTACCAGGTTGAGCAGTACTTC
CASSVGLYQVEQYF
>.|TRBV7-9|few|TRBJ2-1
TGTGCCAGCAGCTTAGCGGCTTACAATGAGCAGTTCTTC
CASSLAAYNEQFF
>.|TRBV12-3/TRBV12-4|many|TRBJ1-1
TGTGCCAGCAGCCAATTGAACACTGAAGCTTTCTTT
CASSQLNTEAFF
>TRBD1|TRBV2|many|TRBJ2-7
TGTGCCAGCAGATGTAGACAGGGGGACTACGAGCAGTACTTC
CASRCRQGDYEQYF
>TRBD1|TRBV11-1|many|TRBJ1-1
TGTGCCAGCAGCTGGGACAGGGAAGTAACTGAAGCTTTCTTT
CASSWDREVTEAFF
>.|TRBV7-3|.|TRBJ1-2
TGTGCCAGCAGCTTAAATGGTCGGGGTAGGCTCGGTGGCTACACCTTC
CASSLNGRGRLGGYTF
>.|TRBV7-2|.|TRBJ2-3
TGTGCCAGCAGCGAAGGAGGGGGATTGGATACGCAGTATTTT
CASSEGGGLDTQYF
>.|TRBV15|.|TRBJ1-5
TGTGCCACCAGCGGATATCCCGCCAGACCCCAGCATTTT
CATSGYPARPQHF
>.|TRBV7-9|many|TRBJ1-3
TGTGCCAGCAGCCCGAGTAGTGGCAGCTACCCCTCTGGAAACACCATATATTTT
CASSPSSGSYPSGNTIYF
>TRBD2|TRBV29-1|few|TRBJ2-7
TGCAGCAGTCTCAGGACTAGCGGAAGCTCCTACGAGCAGTACTTC
CSSLRTSGSSYEQYF